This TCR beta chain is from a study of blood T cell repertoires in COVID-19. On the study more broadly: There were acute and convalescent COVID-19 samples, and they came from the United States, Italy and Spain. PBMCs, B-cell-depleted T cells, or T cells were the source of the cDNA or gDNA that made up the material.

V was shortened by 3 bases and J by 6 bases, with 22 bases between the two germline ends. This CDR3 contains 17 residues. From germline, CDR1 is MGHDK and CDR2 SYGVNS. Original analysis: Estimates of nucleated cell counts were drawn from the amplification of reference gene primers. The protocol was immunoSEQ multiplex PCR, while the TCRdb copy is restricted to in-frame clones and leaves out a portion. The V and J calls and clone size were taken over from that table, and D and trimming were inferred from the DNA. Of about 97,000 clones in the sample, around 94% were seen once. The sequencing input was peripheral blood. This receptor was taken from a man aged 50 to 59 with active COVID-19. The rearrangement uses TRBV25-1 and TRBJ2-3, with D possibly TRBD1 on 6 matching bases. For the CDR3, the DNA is TGTGCCAGCAGTGACCACCTCGCCAGGGGAGCCTTCGATACGCAGTATTTT. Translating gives CASSDHLARGAFDTQYF.